Listed here are 12 T cell receptor beta chains from one sample, sequenced in a study of blood T cell repertoires in COVID-19. Libraries were prepared by immunoSEQ multiplex PCR; TCRdb keeps only in-frame clonotypes and omits some of them. The sample contains 150,000 or so clones, over 75% of which appear only once. The specimen sequenced was peripheral blood. The receptor source for this set is a man between 60 and 75 years old with active or convalescent COVID-19.

The genes are TRBV19 and TRBJ1-5; TRBD1 matches at 8 bases. In germline, CDR1 is LNHDA, CDR2 SQIVND (reference sequence). V shed 4 bases, J shed 4 bases, and the junction held 6 bases outside the gene matches. The CDR3 is made up of 15 amino acids. The CDR3 loop is CASSTGQAINQPQHF. As DNA, the CDR3 is TGTGCCAGTAGTACGGGACAGGCTATTAATCAGCCCCAGCATTTT.

V is TRBV21-1 and J is TRBJ1-5; the table gives TRBD1 as D, unverified against the DNA. TRBV21-1 is assigned pseudogene status. The CDR3 has 15 amino acids. As DNA, the CDR3 is TGTGCCAGCAGCAAGACAGCAACGCCAGATCAGCCCCAGCATTTT. It encodes CASSKTATPDQPQHF.

J is TRBJ2-5 and V is TRBV24-1; 11 bases are a match to TRBD1. CDR1 and CDR2 (germline): KGHDR, SFDVKD. The CDR3 has 15 residues. The V and J ends lost 9 bases and 2 bases, in that order; junction bases with no gene match: 7. This CDR3 reads CATGTGGLGQETQYF. CDR3 in DNA: TGTGCCACCGGGACAGGGGGACTAGGGCAAGAGACCCAGTACTTC.

V gene TRBV2 combines with J gene TRBJ2-7; 8 nucleotides line up with TRBD1. The CDR3 length is 14 residues. The germline CDR1 and CDR2 sequences are SNHLY and FYNNEI. Trimming at V came to 6 bases and at J to 3 bases, leaving 7 bases not matched to a gene. CDR3 loop: CASRYGQGSYEQYF. In nucleotides, the CDR3 is TGTGCCAGCAGATACGGACAGGGAAGCTACGAGCAGTACTTC.

This clone has a single count. The gene calls are TRBV11-2 and TRBJ2-7; 9 bases line up with TRBD1. V lost 7 bases and J lost 3; bases outside the gene matches: 1. The germline V gene has CDR1 SGHAT and CDR2 FQNNGV. This CDR3 is built from 12 residues. The CDR3 here is CASTGQGYEQYF. CDR3 DNA sequence: TGTGCCAGCACGGGACAGGGCTACGAGCAGTACTTC.

The rearrangement links TRBV11-2 to TRBJ2-3, with 8 bases identical to TRBD2. Trimming removed 7 bases from V and 1 base from J; junction bases left unmatched: 10. The CDR3 consists of 16 residues. Germline values: CDR1 SGHAT, CDR2 FQNNGV. CDR3 sequence reads: CASTLRSGRGTDTQYF. CDR3 nucleotides: TGTGCCAGCACCTTGCGTTCCGGGAGGGGCACAGATACGCAGTATTTT. The full variable domain, with the rest looked up from reference TRBV11-2 and TRBJ2-3, is EAGVAQSPRYKIIEKRQSVAFWCNPISGHATLYWYQQILGQGPKLLIQFQNNGVVDDSQLPKDRFSAERLKGVDSTLKIQPAKLEDSAVYLCASTLRSGRGTDTQYFGPGTRLTVL.

The chain employs TRBV6-2 or TRBV6-3 and TRBJ1-2; 7 bases are shared with TRBD1. After removal of 0 bases from V and 7 bases from J, the junction contained 5 bases not matched to a gene. The germline V gene has CDR1 MNHEY and CDR2 SVGEGT. CDR3 length equals 14 residues. The CDR3 sequence: CASSYSNRGPGYTF. CDR3 bases: TGTGCCAGCAGTTACTCGAACAGGGGCCCTGGCTACACCTTC.

The V and J genes are TRBV7-9 and TRBJ2-5, with D possibly being TRBD2 (6 bases). Per germline, CDR1 SEHNR and CDR2 FQNEAQ (reference sequence). This CDR3 is built from 13 residues. Trimming pared 3 bases from V and 5 bases from J, leaving 10 bases between. This CDR3 reads CASSFGGSETQYF. Written as DNA, the CDR3 is TGTGCCAGCAGCTTTGGGGGGTCCGAGACCCAGTACTTC.

The chain joins TRBV20-1 to TRBJ1-4, with a tentative D call TRBD1 (6 bases). Germline V lookup: CDR1 DFQATT, CDR2 SNEGSKA (reference sequence). Trimming cost V 6 bases and J 13 bases, with 15 bases left between them. The CDR3 has 11 residues. DNA for the CDR3: TGCAGTGCCCAAAGGGGACACGGACTGTTTTTT. The encoded protein is CSAQRGHGLFF.

There are a few counts of this clone. The genes are TRBV9 and TRBJ2-7; TRBD2 matches 8 bases. The CDR3 runs 14 residues. CDR1 SGDLS and CDR2 YYNGEE come from the germline V gene. The ends lost 1 base at V and 2 bases at J; junction bases unmatched: 2. The CDR3 here is CASSVRGGAYEQYF. For the CDR3, the DNA is TGTGCCAGCAGCGTACGGGGGGGCGCCTACGAGCAGTACTTC.

The chain carries TRBV5-6 and TRBJ2-3; 10 nucleotides match TRBD2. Germline lookup yields CDR1 SGHDT and CDR2 YYEEEE. The CDR3 loop spans 15 amino acids. V trimming: 2 bases; J trimming: 1 base; junction bases outside the gene matches: 1. In DNA form, the CDR3 reads TGTGCCAGCAGCTTAACTAGCGGGGGCACAGATACGCAGTATTTT. Protein sequence: CASSLTSGGTDTQYF.

This clone has a handful of counts. The J gene is TRBJ2-5, the V gene TRBV5-1, with 7 bases lining up with TRBD1. Germline V lookup: CDR1 SGHRS, CDR2 YFSETQ. J was trimmed by 2 bases and V by 6 bases; bases with no gene match: 7. The CDR3 loop spans 14 amino acids. CDR3 sequence (DNA): TGCGCCAGCAACCCCGGACAGGAGCAAGAGACCCAGTACTTC. It translates to CASNPGQEQETQYF.